This T cell receptor (beta chain) was identified during a study of blood T cell repertoires in COVID-19. The wider study: T cells, B-cell-depleted T cells, or PBMCs supplied cDNA or gDNA.

V was clipped by 0 bases and J by 7 bases, with 14 bases between them. This CDR3 comprises 14 residues. Germline values: CDR1 SGHRS, CDR2 YFSETQ. Libraries were prepared by immunoSEQ multiplex PCR; TCRdb keeps only in-frame clonotypes and omits some of them. In the table there are about 310,000 clones, over 85% of which are singletons. Symptom resolution, clearance, or two negative PCRs marked donors in Cohort 3 as recovered. The rearrangement links TRBV5-1 to TRBJ2-7, with a weak D call TRBD1 (6 bases). Sequencing used PBMCs or T cells enriched from blood (not recorded which). The origin of this receptor is a woman aged 25 to 39 who had recovered from COVID-19. CDR3 coding DNA: TGCGCCAGCAGCTTGGGTCAGGGGACGTTGGAGCAGTACTTC. The encoded protein is CASSLGQGTLEQYF.